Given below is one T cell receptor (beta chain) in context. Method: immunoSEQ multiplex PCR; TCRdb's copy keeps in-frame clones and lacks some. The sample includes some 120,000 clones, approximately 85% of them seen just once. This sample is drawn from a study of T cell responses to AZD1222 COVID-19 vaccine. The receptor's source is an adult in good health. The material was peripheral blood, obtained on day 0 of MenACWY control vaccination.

The DNA for the CDR3 is TGTGCCAGCAGCTTGGTGACAGGGAACACTGAAGCTTTCTTT. Residues: CASSLVTGNTEAFF. The chain couples TRBV5-6 to TRBJ1-1; a possible D gene is TRBD1 (6 bases). The CDR3 consists of 14 residues. From germline, CDR1 is SGHDT and CDR2 YYEEEE. V dropped 0 bases and J dropped 1 base, with 7 bases sitting between them.